Below, one T cell receptor beta chain is given with its context. Its antigen is still unknown. It was with 60 Vbeta and 13 Jbeta primers that the PCR ran. Assay: immunoSEQ multiplex PCR; the TCRdb copy retains only in-frame clones and omits some. The sample lists 100,000 or so clones; less than 85% were seen once. The CDR3 sequence is 15 residues long. CDR1 is MGHDK and CDR2 is SYGVNS in the germline V gene. V dropped 0 bases and J dropped 1 base, with 10 bases sitting between them. This sample is part of a study of cytomegalovirus exposure and HLA in healthy donors. The study, taken as a whole, reports: In a later analysis, an Asian-associated ancestry cluster reportedly showed fewer N-insertions than the roughly 700-donor mean. Among the sequence variants, a highly shared cluster was likely an artifact of sequencing.

This sequence joins TRBV25-1 and TRBJ2-7; tentative D call: TRBD1 (6 bases). The material sequenced was PBMCs. This receptor was taken from a middle-aged man in good health and CMV-seronegative. The CDR3 region has the DNA TGTGCCAGCAGTGAATACCGGGACAAGTCCTACGAGCAGTACTTC. Amino acids: CASSEYRDKSYEQYF.